This T cell receptor beta chain comes out of a study of cytomegalovirus exposure and HLA in healthy donors. Study overall: Previous work identified some 120 million unique TCR beta sequences from roughly 180 million T cells.

Trimming stripped 2 bases from V and 3 bases from J, with 14 bases between. Germline-derived CDR1 and CDR2 are SGDLS and YYNGEE. This CDR3 has 15 amino acids. Not recorded for this donor was the CMV serostatus. 60 Vbeta and 13 Jbeta primers were used in PCR. In the original workflow: A follow-up analysis tallied about 80 million unique TCR beta chains, roughly 11 million shared. Assay used: immunoSEQ multiplex PCR; TCRdb lists only in-frame clones, some missing. V and J calls and clone size are as listed in that table; D and trimming were resolved from the DNA. Counted here are about 94,000 clones, roughly four fifths occurring once; the ten biggest clones make up about 9.4%.

What was sequenced was PBMCs. The TCR comes from a human donor in good health. The rearrangement uses TRBV9 and TRBJ2-5, with D perhaps TRBD1 (5 bases). Here the CDR3 DNA reads TGTGCCAGCAGCGTGGGCACGGACACCAAAGAGACCCAGTACTTC. Protein product: CASSVGTDTKETQYF.